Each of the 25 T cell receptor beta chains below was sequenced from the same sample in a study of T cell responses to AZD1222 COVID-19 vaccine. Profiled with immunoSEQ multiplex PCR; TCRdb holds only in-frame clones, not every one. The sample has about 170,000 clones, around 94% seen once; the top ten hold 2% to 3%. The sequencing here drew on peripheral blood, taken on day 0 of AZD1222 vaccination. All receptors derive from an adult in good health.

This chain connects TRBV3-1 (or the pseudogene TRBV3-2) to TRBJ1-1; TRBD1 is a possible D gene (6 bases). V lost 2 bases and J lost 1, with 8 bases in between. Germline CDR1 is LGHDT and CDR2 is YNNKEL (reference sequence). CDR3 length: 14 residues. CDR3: CASSQQQGNTEAFF. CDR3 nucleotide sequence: TGTGCCAGCAGCCAACAACAGGGGAACACTGAAGCTTTCTTT.

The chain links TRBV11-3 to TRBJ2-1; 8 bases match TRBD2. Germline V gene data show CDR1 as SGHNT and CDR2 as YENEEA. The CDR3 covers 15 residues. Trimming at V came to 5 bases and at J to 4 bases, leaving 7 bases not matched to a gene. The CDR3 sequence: CASSPRGGEYNEQFF. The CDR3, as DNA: TGTGCCAGCAGCCCCCGGGGGGGCGAATACAATGAGCAGTTCTTC. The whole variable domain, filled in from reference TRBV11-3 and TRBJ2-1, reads EAGVVQSPRYKIIEKKQPVAFWCNPISGHNTLYWYLQNLGQGPELLIRYENEEAVDDSQLPKDRFSAERLKGVDSTLKIQPAELGDSAVYLCASSPRGGEYNEQFFGPGTRLTVL.

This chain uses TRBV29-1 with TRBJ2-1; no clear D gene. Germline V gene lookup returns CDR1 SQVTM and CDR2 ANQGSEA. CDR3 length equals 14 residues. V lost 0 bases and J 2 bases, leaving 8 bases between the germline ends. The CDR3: CSVEDRFPYNEQFF. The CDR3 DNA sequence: TGCAGCGTTGAAGACAGGTTCCCCTACAATGAGCAGTTCTTC.

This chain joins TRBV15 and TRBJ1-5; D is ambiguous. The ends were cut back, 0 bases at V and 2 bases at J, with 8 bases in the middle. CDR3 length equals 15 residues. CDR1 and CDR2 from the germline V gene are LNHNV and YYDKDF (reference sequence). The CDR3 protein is CATSRDLTGNQPQHF. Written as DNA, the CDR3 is TGTGCCACCAGCAGAGATCTTACAGGCAATCAGCCCCAGCATTTT.

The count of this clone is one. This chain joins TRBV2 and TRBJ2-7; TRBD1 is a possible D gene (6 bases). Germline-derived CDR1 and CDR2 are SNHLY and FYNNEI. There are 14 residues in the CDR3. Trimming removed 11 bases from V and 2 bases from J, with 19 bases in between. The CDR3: CAGVPGQGTYEQYF. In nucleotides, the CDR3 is TGTGCCGGAGTTCCCGGGCAGGGGACCTACGAGCAGTACTTC.

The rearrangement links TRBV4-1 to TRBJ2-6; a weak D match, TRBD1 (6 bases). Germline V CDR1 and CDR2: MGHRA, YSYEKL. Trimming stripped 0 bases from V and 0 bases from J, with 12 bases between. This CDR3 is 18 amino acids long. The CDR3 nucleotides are TGCGCCAGCAGCCAAGAGTCGACAGGAACCTCTGGGGCCAACGTCCTGACTTTC. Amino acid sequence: CASSQESTGTSGANVLTF.

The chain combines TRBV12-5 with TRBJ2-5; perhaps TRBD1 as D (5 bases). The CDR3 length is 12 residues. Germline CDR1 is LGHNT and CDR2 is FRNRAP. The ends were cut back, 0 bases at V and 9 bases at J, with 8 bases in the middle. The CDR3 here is CASGLVLGAQYF. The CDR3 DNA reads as TGTGCTAGTGGTTTGGTGTTAGGGGCCCAGTACTTC.

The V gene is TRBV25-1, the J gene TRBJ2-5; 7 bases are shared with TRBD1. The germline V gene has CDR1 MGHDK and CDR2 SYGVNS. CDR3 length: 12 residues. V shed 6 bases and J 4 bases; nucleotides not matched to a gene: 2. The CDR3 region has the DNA TGTGCCAGCAGCTCAGGGGGAGAGACCCAGTACTTC. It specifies CASSSGGETQYF.

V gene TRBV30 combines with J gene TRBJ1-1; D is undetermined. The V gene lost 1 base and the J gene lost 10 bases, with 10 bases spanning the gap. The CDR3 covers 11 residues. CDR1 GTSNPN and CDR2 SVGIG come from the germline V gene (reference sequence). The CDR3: CAWSGAVVAFF. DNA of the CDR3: TGTGCCTGGAGTGGGGCCGTGGTAGCTTTCTTT.

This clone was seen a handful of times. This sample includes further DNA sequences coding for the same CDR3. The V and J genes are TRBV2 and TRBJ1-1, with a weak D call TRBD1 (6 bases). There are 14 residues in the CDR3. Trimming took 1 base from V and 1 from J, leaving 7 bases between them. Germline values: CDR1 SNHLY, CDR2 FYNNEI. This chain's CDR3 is CASSEVRGNTEAFF. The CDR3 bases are TGTGCCAGCAGTGAAGTCAGGGGGAACACTGAAGCTTTCTTT.

CDR3 residues: CASSSRPRNQPQHF. For the CDR3, the DNA is TGTGCCAGCAGTTCCCGCCCCCGTAATCAGCCCCAGCATTTT. The rearrangement links TRBV27 to TRBJ1-5; D gene uncertain. Germline V gives CDR1 MNHEY, CDR2 SMNVEV (reference sequence). Trimming cost V 4 bases and J 4 bases, with 11 bases left between them. CDR3 size: 14 residues.

The CDR3 DNA follows: TGTGCCAGCAGTGAAATTTGGGGAATGAACACTGAAGCTTTCTTT. Amino acid sequence: CASSEIWGMNTEAFF. The chain is built from TRBV6-1 and TRBJ1-1; D is ambiguous. The CDR3 has 15 amino acids. CDR1 and CDR2 (germline): MNHNS, SASEGT. The V end lost 2 bases, the J end lost 0 bases, and 10 bases lay between the germline ends.

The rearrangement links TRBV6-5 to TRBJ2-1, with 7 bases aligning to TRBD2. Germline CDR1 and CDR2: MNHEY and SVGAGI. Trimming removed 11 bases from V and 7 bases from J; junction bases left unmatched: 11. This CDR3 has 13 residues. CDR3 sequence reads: CAGTTGSGNEQFF. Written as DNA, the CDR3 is TGTGCCGGAACTACTGGTAGCGGGAATGAGCAGTTCTTC.

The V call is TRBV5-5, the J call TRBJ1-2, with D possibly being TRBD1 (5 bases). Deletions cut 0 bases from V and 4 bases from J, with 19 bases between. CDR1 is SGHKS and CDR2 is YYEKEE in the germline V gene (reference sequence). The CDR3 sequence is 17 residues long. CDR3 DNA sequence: TGTGCCAGCAGCTTGGAGCTACCGGGACGCCAAGCCTATGGCTACACCTTC. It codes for CASSLELPGRQAYGYTF.

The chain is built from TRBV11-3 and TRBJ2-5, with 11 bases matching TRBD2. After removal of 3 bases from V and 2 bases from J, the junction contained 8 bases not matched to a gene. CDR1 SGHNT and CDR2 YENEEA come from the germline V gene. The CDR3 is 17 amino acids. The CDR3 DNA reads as TGTGCCAGCAGCTTCGGGACTAGCGGAACCCGGCAAGAGACCCAGTACTTC. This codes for CASSFGTSGTRQETQYF. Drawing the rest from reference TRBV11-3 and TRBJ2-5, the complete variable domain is EAGVVQSPRYKIIEKKQPVAFWCNPISGHNTLYWYLQNLGQGPELLIRYENEEAVDDSQLPKDRFSAERLKGVDSTLKIQPAELGDSAVYLCASSFGTSGTRQETQYFGPGTRLLVL.

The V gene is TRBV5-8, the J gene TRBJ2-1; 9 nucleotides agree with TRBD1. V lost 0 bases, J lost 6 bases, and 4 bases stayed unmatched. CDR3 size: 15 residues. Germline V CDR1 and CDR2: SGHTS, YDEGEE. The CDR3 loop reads CASSLALDRGNEQFF. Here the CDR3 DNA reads TGTGCCAGCAGCTTGGCTTTGGACAGGGGCAATGAGCAGTTCTTC.

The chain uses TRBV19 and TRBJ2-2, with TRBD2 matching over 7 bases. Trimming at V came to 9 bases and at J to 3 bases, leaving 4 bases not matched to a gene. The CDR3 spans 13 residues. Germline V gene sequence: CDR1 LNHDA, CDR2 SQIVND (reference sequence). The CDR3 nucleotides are TGTGCCAGCGGGACTACTTACACCGGGGAGCTGTTTTTT. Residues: CASGTTYTGELFF.

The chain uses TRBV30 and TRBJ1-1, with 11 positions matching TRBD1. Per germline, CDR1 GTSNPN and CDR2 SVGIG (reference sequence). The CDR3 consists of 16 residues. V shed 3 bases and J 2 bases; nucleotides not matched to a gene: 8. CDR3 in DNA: TGTGCCTGGAGCCGGACAGGGGGCTGGGGTAACACTGAAGCTTTCTTT. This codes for CAWSRTGGWGNTEAFF.

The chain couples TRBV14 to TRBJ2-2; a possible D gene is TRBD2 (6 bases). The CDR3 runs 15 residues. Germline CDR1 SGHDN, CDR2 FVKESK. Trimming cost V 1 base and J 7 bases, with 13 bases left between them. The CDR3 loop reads CASSQASWGGGELFF. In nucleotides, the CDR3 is TGTGCCAGCAGCCAAGCGTCGTGGGGAGGCGGGGAGCTGTTTTTT.

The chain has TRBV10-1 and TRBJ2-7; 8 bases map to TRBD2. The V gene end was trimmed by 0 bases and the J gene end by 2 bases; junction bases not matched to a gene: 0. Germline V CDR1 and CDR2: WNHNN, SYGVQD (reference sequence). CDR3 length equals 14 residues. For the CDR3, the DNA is TGCGCCAGCAGTGAGTCCGGGAGGGCCTACGAGCAGTACTTC. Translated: CASSESGRAYEQYF.

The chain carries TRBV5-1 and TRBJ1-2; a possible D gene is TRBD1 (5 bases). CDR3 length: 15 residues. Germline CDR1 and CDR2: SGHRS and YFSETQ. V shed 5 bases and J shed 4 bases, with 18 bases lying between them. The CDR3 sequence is CASRVGAGLSYGYTF. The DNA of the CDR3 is TGCGCCAGCAGAGTAGGGGCCGGGCTAAGCTATGGCTACACCTTC.

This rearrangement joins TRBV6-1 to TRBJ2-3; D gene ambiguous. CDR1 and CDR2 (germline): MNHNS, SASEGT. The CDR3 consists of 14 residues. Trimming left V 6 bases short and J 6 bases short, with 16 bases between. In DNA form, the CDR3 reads TGTGCCAGCAGCCAAGCCGACCGGCGGGATACGCAGTATTTT. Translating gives CASSQADRRDTQYF.

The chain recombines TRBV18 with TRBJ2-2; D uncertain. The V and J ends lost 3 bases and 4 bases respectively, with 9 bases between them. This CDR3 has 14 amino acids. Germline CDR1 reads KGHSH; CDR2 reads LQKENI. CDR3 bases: TGTGCCAGCTCACCGCGAGTTGGCACCGGGGAGCTGTTTTTT. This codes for CASSPRVGTGELFF.

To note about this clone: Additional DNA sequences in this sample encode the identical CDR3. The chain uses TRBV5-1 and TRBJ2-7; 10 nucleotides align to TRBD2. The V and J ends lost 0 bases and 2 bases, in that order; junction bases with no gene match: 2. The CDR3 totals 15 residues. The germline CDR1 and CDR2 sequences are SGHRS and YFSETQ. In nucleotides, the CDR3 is TGCGCCAGCAGCTTGGTACTAGCGGGGACCTACGAGCAGTACTTC. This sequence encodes CASSLVLAGTYEQYF.

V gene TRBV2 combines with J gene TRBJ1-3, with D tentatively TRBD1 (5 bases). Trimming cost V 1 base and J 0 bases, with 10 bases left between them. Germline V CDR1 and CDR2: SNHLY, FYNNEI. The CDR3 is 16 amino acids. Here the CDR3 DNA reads TGTGCCAGCAGTGAAGGGCGGACAAACTCTGGAAACACCATATATTTT. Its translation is CASSEGRTNSGNTIYF.